A selection of T cell receptor beta chains follows, all from one sample in a study of T-cell reconstitution after alpha-beta-depleted transplantation in children. TCRdb redid the calling of the PCR reads with MiXCR, one entry per CDR3 protein. This sample has approximately 490,000 distinct CDR3 sequences, with roughly an eighth found just once. The starting material was PBMCs from the stem cell graft donor, obtained from the stem cell graft. Receptor source: a human donor who donated a stem cell graft to a child with combined immunodeficiency. Each CDR3 is given with its conserved first and last residue. The D gene is left open where the match is weak. Size values are once, few and many counts, or a class for expanded clones, and some rows have none.

many	TRBV7-2	TRBJ2-7	TRBD1	CASSPTGTGAREQYF	TGTGCCAGCAGCCCTACCGGGACAGGGGCGAGGGAGCAGTACTTC
NA	TRBV19	TRBJ2-7	NA	CASSTRTESYEQYF	TGTGCCAGTAGTACAAGGACCGAATCCTACGAGCAGTACTTC
NA	TRBV2	TRBJ2-5	NA	CASGRDNQETQYF	TGTGCCAGCGGCCGGGACAATCAAGAGACCCAGTACTTC
once	TRBV4-1	TRBJ2-3	TRBD1	CASSQEADRETGDVDTQYF	TGCGCCAGCAGCCAAGAAGCGGACAGGGAAACAGGGGACGTGGATACGCAGTATTTT
NA	TRBV7-2	TRBJ2-5	NA	CASSGTGQGETQYF	TGTGCCAGCAGCGGAACAGGGCAAGGGGAGACCCAGTACTTC
NA	TRBV6-2/TRBV6-3	TRBJ2-2	TRBD1	CASSYSWDRHNTGELFF	TGTGCCAGCAGTTACTCGTGGGACAGACATAACACCGGGGAGCTGTTTTTT
NA	TRBV20-1	TRBJ2-1	NA	CSARARGRSLYNEQFF	TGCAGTGCTAGAGCCCGCGGGCGCAGTCTCTACAATGAGCAGTTCTTC
NA	TRBV18	TRBJ2-7	NA	CASSPLSYEQYF	TGTGCCAGCTCACCCTTGAGCTACGAGCAGTACTTC
NA	TRBV5-1	TRBJ2-7	TRBD1	CASSFGQGSDEQYF	TGCGCCAGCAGCTTTGGACAGGGTTCAGACGAGCAGTACTTC
few	TRBV5-5	TRBJ2-7	NA	CASSFIDGTYEQYF	TGTGCCAGCAGCTTCATAGACGGCACCTACGAGCAGTACTTC
few	TRBV7-8	TRBJ2-7	TRBD2	CASSTLAGRGYEQYF	TGTGCCAGCAGCACCCTAGCGGGGAGAGGCTACGAGCAGTACTTC
NA	TRBV30	TRBJ2-1	NA	CAWRPAGRYNEQFF	TGTGCCTGGAGGCCAGCGGGTAGATACAATGAGCAGTTCTTC
NA	TRBV6-5	TRBJ2-1	TRBD2	CASSNLAGGPHEQFF	TGTGCCAGCAGTAACTTAGCGGGAGGGCCCCATGAGCAGTTCTTC
few	TRBV27	TRBJ2-7	TRBD2	CASSPAGLYEQYF	TGTGCCAGCAGTCCAGCGGGACTCTACGAGCAGTACTTC
few	TRBV24-1	TRBJ2-1	TRBD1	CATSDPTGVAYNEQFF	TGTGCCACCAGTGACCCGACAGGGGTGGCCTACAATGAGCAGTTCTTC
NA	TRBV12-3/TRBV12-4	TRBJ2-1	TRBD2	CASRLSGRTSYNEQFF	TGTGCCAGCAGACTCAGCGGGAGGACCTCCTACAATGAGCAGTTCTTC
few	TRBV15	TRBJ2-1	TRBD2	CATSWRLAGGQVEQFF	TGTGCCACCAGCTGGCGATTAGCGGGGGGCCAAGTTGAGCAGTTCTTC
many	TRBV24-1	TRBJ2-1	TRBD1	CATGGQGAYNEQFF	TGTGCCACCGGGGGACAGGGGGCCTACAATGAGCAGTTCTTC
few	TRBV6-1	TRBJ1-1	NA	CASISDTGGSAFF	TGTGCCAGCATCTCAGACACGGGCGGTTCGGCTTTCTTT
NA	TRBV7-8	TRBJ1-1	NA	CASSLARVRPTEAFF	TGTGCCAGCAGCTTAGCCAGGGTTAGGCCTACTGAAGCTTTCTTT
many	TRBV12-5	TRBJ2-1	TRBD2	CASGSLSSGRISYNEQFF	TGTGCTAGTGGTTCCCTCTCCAGCGGGAGAATTTCCTACAATGAGCAGTTCTTC
many	TRBV29-1	TRBJ2-5	NA	CSVVQGGETQYF	TGCAGCGTTGTTCAGGGGGGGGAGACCCAGTACTTC
many	TRBV29-1	TRBJ2-5	NA	CSVVAGQETQYF	TGCAGCGTTGTTGCAGGGCAAGAGACCCAGTACTTC
few	TRBV24-1	TRBJ2-1	NA	CATSDTRGNSYNEQFF	TGTGCCACCAGTGATACTAGGGGTAACTCCTACAATGAGCAGTTCTTC
many	TRBV5-1	TRBJ1-1	TRBD1	CASSLVGDSTEAFF	TGCGCCAGCAGCTTGGTAGGGGACAGCACTGAAGCTTTCTTT
many	TRBV7-3	TRBJ2-7	NA	CASSPGTYAYEQYF	TGTGCCAGCAGCCCCGGGACTTACGCCTACGAGCAGTACTTC
few	TRBV28	TRBJ1-5	NA	CASSSMYSNQPQHF	TGTGCCAGCAGTTCTATGTATAGCAATCAGCCCCAGCATTTT
many	TRBV10-3	TRBJ1-3	NA	CAISESMVQSGNTIYF	TGTGCCATCAGTGAGTCGATGGTTCAGTCTGGAAACACCATATATTTT
many	TRBV12-3/TRBV12-4	TRBJ1-3	NA	CASKAPGPTIYF	TGTGCCAGCAAGGCCCCCGGACCCACCATATATTTT
NA	TRBV7-7	TRBJ2-1	NA	CASSSIPSNNEQFF	TGTGCTAGCAGCTCTATACCTAGTAACAATGAGCAGTTCTTC
NA	TRBV30	TRBJ1-2	TRBD1	CAWRGQGATLIYGYTF	TGTGCCTGGAGGGGACAGGGGGCCACCCTCATCTATGGCTACACCTTC
NA	TRBV29-1	TRBJ2-2	NA	CSAHRGGELFF	TGCAGCGCCCATCGTGGCGGGGAGCTGTTTTTT
NA	TRBV3-1	TRBJ1-4	TRBD1	CASSQVGQGNEKLFF	TGTGCCAGCAGCCAAGTCGGACAGGGAAATGAAAAACTGTTTTTT
NA	TRBV20-1	TRBJ2-1	TRBD2	CSARVAGGRNEQFF	TGCAGTGCTAGAGTGGCGGGAGGTAGAAATGAGCAGTTCTTC
many	TRBV7-8	TRBJ2-3	TRBD2	CASSPGLAITDTQYF	TGTGCCAGCAGTCCCGGACTAGCCATCACAGATACGCAGTATTTT
few	TRBV6-1	TRBJ2-5	TRBD2	CASRSGLAETQYF	TGTGCCAGCAGGAGCGGACTAGCGGAGACCCAGTACTTC
NA	TRBV6-1	TRBJ2-4	NA	CASKGGAKAKNIQYF	TGTGCCAGCAAGGGGGGGGCGAAGGCCAAAAACATTCAGTACTTC
NA	TRBV12-3/TRBV12-4	TRBJ1-2	TRBD1	CASRPWDRGYGYTF	TGTGCCAGCAGACCTTGGGACAGGGGCTATGGCTACACCTTC
few	TRBV7-9	TRBJ2-5	NA	CASSSGTSWETQYF	TGTGCCAGCAGCTCCGGGACATCATGGGAGACCCAGTACTTC
NA	TRBV7-2	TRBJ2-4	TRBD2	CASSPGGEGNIQYF	TGTGCCAGCAGCCCAGGAGGGGAGGGAAACATTCAGTACTTC
NA	TRBV20-1	TRBJ1-4	NA	CSARDAGGVDEKLFF	TGCAGTGCTAGAGATGCTGGGGGGGTTGATGAAAAACTGTTTTTT
NA	TRBV30	TRBJ1-2	NA	CAWREARYYGYTF	TGTGCCTGGAGGGAAGCCAGATACTATGGCTACACCTTC
many	TRBV20-1	TRBJ2-2	NA	CSARHRDTGELFF	TGCAGTGCTAGACACAGAGACACCGGGGAGCTGTTTTTT
few	TRBV2	TRBJ2-2	NA	CASSVSVFTGELFF	TGTGCCAGCAGTGTCTCGGTTTTCACCGGGGAGCTGTTTTTT
NA	TRBV15	TRBJ2-1	TRBD1	CATSRRDRGPGNEQFF	TGTGCCACCAGCAGGCGAGACAGGGGCCCTGGGAATGAGCAGTTCTTC
many	TRBV12-3/TRBV12-4	TRBJ2-3	NA	CASSEYRDSTDTQYF	TGTGCCAGCAGTGAATACAGGGACTCCACAGATACGCAGTATTTT
NA	TRBV25-1	TRBJ1-4	TRBD1	CASSRDRVYEKLFF	TGTGCCAGCAGTCGGGACAGGGTGTATGAAAAACTGTTTTTT
NA	TRBV20-1	TRBJ2-7	TRBD2	CSARDLGRGVRYEQYF	TGCAGTGCTAGAGATTTAGGGAGGGGAGTTCGCTACGAGCAGTACTTC
few	TRBV4-3	TRBJ2-7	NA	CASSQVSGTYEQYF	TGCGCCAGCAGCCAAGTTTCAGGGACCTACGAGCAGTACTTC
many	TRBV28	TRBJ2-7	NA	CASRVTRRYEQYF	TGTGCCAGCCGGGTCACCCGGCGCTACGAGCAGTACTTC
NA	TRBV6-2/TRBV6-3	TRBJ1-5	NA	CASSYSGGWNQPQHF	TGTGCCAGCAGTTACAGCGGGGGATGGAATCAGCCCCAGCATTTT
few	TRBV7-3	TRBJ2-7	NA	CASSLTGAVTSEQYF	TGTGCCAGCAGCTTAACGGGTGCGGTTACAAGCGAGCAGTACTTC
many	TRBV12-3/TRBV12-4	TRBJ2-5	TRBD1	CASSFRTGAETQYF	TGTGCCAGCAGTTTTAGGACAGGGGCAGAGACCCAGTACTTC
NA	TRBV5-1	TRBJ1-1	NA	CASSFTGAGTEAFF	TGCGCCAGCAGCTTTACGGGGGCAGGGACTGAAGCTTTCTTT